The text below deals with one TCR beta chain. This sample was taken from a study of blood T cells in healthy people across ages. A J-beta primer mix and a sample-barcoded 5' primer were used in a second PCR of roughly 6 to 12 cycles. MiXCR was run by TCRdb on the 5' RACE reads, yielding one entry per CDR3 protein. The repertoire holds around 1.7 million distinct CDR3 sequences, with approximately 28% as singletons. The CDR3 is made up of 14 amino acids. With 5 bases clipped from V and 5 bases from J, the junction kept 9 bases outside the gene matches. Per the germline V gene, CDR1 is DFQATT and CDR2 is SNEGSKA (reference sequence).

This clonotype was obtained from a woman in her 30s in good health. The material sequenced was blood. The V gene is TRBV20-1, the J gene TRBJ2-5; TRBD2 agrees at 9 bases. CDR3 coding DNA: TGCAGTGCTCAAATAGCGGGAGCGGAGGAGACCCAGTACTTC. It encodes CSAQIAGAEETQYF.